The next 10 T cell receptor beta chains were all read from a single sample in a study of T and B cells in COVID-19 patients. BIOMED2 TRB-A/B primer pools were used in multiplex TRB PCR. TCRdb called the multiplex PCR reads again in MiXCR, with one record for every CDR3 protein. The sample yields some 10,000 distinct CDR3 sequences, 33% seen once. Each TRB amplification used 250-500 ng of genomic DNA from blood. What was sequenced was blood. The receptors stem from a human donor with active COVID-19.

The chain joins TRBV7-9 to TRBJ2-7; possible D gene TRBD1, 6 bases. The germline V and J ends were trimmed by 6 bases and 3 bases, with 12 bases remaining between them. Germline CDR1 SEHNR, CDR2 FQNEAQ (reference sequence). The CDR3 sequence is 13 residues long. CDR3 nucleotide sequence: TGTGCCAGCAGACCAGGGGCAAGCTACGAGCAGTACTTC. Translated, it gives CASRPGASYEQYF.

J is TRBJ1-2 and V is TRBV20-1; tentatively, D is TRBD1 (6 bases). The CDR3 consists of 12 residues. V shed 6 bases and J shed 6 bases, with 14 bases lying between them. From germline, CDR1 is DFQATT and CDR2 SNEGSKA (reference sequence). The CDR3 DNA is TGCAGTGCCCGAGGGACAAACGATGGCTACACCTTC. It codes for CSARGTNDGYTF.

This clonotype was counted between two and nine times. J is TRBJ1-1 and V is TRBV6-5; TRBD1 aligns across 7 bases. The CDR3 is 14 amino acids. The V gene's germline CDR1 is MNHEY and CDR2 SVGAGI. V dropped 7 bases and J dropped 0; count of bases not matched to a gene: 5. DNA for the CDR3: TGTGCCAGCAAATCGGGACAGATGAACACTGAAGCTTTCTTT. Translated, it gives CASKSGQMNTEAFF.

The chain has TRBV27 and TRBJ2-3; 10 bases align to TRBD2. The CDR3 loop spans 14 amino acids. With V trimmed by 5 bases and J by 1 base, 0 bases remained unmatched. The germline V gene encodes CDR1 MNHEY and CDR2 SMNVEV (reference sequence). The CDR3 spells CASSTSGGTDTQYF. The CDR3 DNA reads as TGTGCCAGCAGTACTAGCGGGGGCACAGATACGCAGTATTTT.

This clonotype counts as medium-sized. The V gene is TRBV29-1, the J gene TRBJ2-7; no firm D call. Germline V CDR1 and CDR2: SQVTM, ANQGSEA. Trimming cost V 4 bases and J 6 bases, with 13 bases left between them. This CDR3 region has 12 residues. CDR3 DNA: TGCAGCGTTGGGGTTACGGAAAGCGAGCAGTACTTC. The encoded protein is CSVGVTESEQYF.

The genes are TRBV7-9 and TRBJ2-7; 7 bases agree with TRBD1. The CDR3 contains 14 residues. V lost 1 base, J lost 4 bases, and 4 bases stayed unmatched. CDR1 is SEHNR and CDR2 is FQNEAQ in the germline V gene (reference sequence). The CDR3, as DNA: TGTGCCAGCAGCTTAGACGGGACAGTATACGAGCAGTACTTC. Amino acids: CASSLDGTVYEQYF. Full variable domain (outside the CDR3, taken from reference TRBV7-9 and TRBJ2-7): DTGVSQNPRHKITKRGQNVTFRCDPISEHNRLYWYRQTLGQGPEFLTYFQNEAQLEKSRLLSDRFSAERPKGSFSTLEIQRTEQGDSAMYLCASSLDGTVYEQYFGPGTRLTVT.

The chain uses TRBV19 and TRBJ2-5; no firm D call. This CDR3 region has 15 residues. V was cut by 9 bases and J by 2 bases, with 19 bases left in between. CDR1 is LNHDA and CDR2 is SQIVND in the germline V gene (reference sequence). The DNA of the CDR3 is TGTGCCAGCAGCCCCCAGGTGGGGATTCAAGAGACCCAGTACTTC. Translated, it gives CASSPQVGIQETQYF.

This clonotype is labeled large (0.1 to 1%). The rearrangement uses TRBV12-3 or TRBV12-4 and TRBJ1-4, with TRBD1 matching 8 bases. Losses at the gene ends were 2 bases for V and 8 bases for J; bases not matched to a gene: 1. This CDR3 comprises 13 residues. CDR3 sequence: CASSLYRGEKLFF. The CDR3 DNA is TGTGCCAGCAGTTTATACAGGGGGGAAAAACTGTTTTTT.

This clonotype was recorded a few times. The chain carries TRBV6-1 and TRBJ2-1; D might be TRBD1 or TRBD2, each matching 6 bases. The germline V gene has CDR1 MNHNS and CDR2 SASEGT. This CDR3 is built from 13 residues. The germline V and J ends were trimmed by 3 bases and 8 bases, with 11 bases remaining between them. In nucleotides, the CDR3 is TGTGCCAGCAGTGATACAGGGAGGTATGAGCAGTTCTTC. As protein: CASSDTGRYEQFF.

By share, this clonotype counts as medium-sized. The rearrangement links TRBV29-1 to TRBJ1-2; D perhaps matches TRBD1 (6 bases). CDR1 SQVTM and CDR2 ANQGSEA come from the germline V gene. V was trimmed by 1 base and J by 6 bases, leaving 27 bases between them. The CDR3 is made up of 18 amino acids. The CDR3 region has the DNA TGCAGCGTTGAAGTTCTTGGCAGGGGCCAGAACCGTCAGGATGGCTACACCTTC. Its translation is CSVEVLGRGQNRQDGYTF.